The next 14 T cell receptor beta chains were all read from a single sample in a study of vaccination and CD4 T cells after COVID-19. TCRdb ran MiXCR on the PCR reads and lists one entry per CDR3 protein. The repertoire holds over 15,000 distinct CDR3 sequences, less than 75% seen once, with around 1.1% in the top ten. The sample in question was CD4+ T cells from blood, obtained after SARS-CoV-2 vaccination. The receptor set was obtained from a human donor who had recovered from COVID-19.

The rearrangement links TRBV10-3 to TRBJ1-2; D gene uncertain. This CDR3 contains 15 residues. Trimming shortened V by 4 bases and J by 3 bases, and 15 bases separated the two germline ends. The germline CDR1 and CDR2 sequences are ENHRY and SYGVKD. CDR3 nucleotide sequence: TGTGCCATCAGTGGTACGGGTAACAAGGACTATGGCTACACCTTC. Encoded protein: CAISGTGNKDYGYTF.

The rearrangement links TRBV5-1 to TRBJ2-2, with D tentatively TRBD2 (6 bases). CDR3 length: 16 amino acids. The ends were cut back, 0 bases at V and 1 base at J, with 10 bases in the middle. Looked up from germline, CDR1 is SGHRS and CDR2 is YFSETQ. Written as DNA, the CDR3 is TGCGCCAGCAGCTTGGCCGCGGGAATGAACACCGGGGAGCTGTTTTTT. Translated, it gives CASSLAAGMNTGELFF.

This clonotype was recorded once. The chain joins TRBV7-2 to TRBJ1-6; 10 bases fit TRBD1. The V gene end was trimmed by 5 bases and the J gene end by 8 bases; junction bases not matched to a gene: 12. Germline lookup yields CDR1 SGHTA and CDR2 FQGNSA. The CDR3 covers 17 residues. The CDR3: CASSKNRLGTGDSPLHF. CDR3 in DNA: TGTGCCAGCAGCAAGAACCGATTGGGGACAGGGGATTCACCCCTCCACTTT.

This clonotype was observed a handful of times. The chain couples TRBV6-1 to TRBJ1-2; 7 nucleotides line up with TRBD1. V shed 10 bases, J shed 4 bases, and the junction held 6 bases outside the gene matches. The germline gives CDR1 MNHNS, CDR2 SASEGT. The CDR3 totals 12 residues. CDR3 loop: CATQTGSYGYTF. The DNA for the CDR3 is TGTGCCACCCAGACAGGGAGCTATGGCTACACCTTC.

The gene calls are TRBV25-1 and TRBJ2-7; possible D gene TRBD1, 6 bases. Germline V CDR1 and CDR2: MGHDK, SYGVNS. The CDR3 spans 13 residues. V gave up 2 bases and J gave up 6 bases, with 11 bases separating them. The CDR3 coding sequence is TGTGCCAGCAGTGAACTGGTAGGGGGCGAGCAGTACTTC. Residues: CASSELVGGEQYF.

The chain recombines TRBV6-1 with TRBJ1-5; D remains unclear. The V and J ends lost 8 bases and 4 bases respectively, with 15 bases between them. This CDR3 is built from 14 residues. Germline V CDR1 and CDR2: MNHNS, SASEGT. The CDR3: CASGVGRNNQPQHF. In DNA form, the CDR3 reads TGTGCCAGCGGGGTGGGCAGGAATAATCAGCCCCAGCATTTT.

V gene TRBV24-1 combines with J gene TRBJ2-3; D gene uncertain. This CDR3 has 12 amino acids. Trimming removed 4 bases at V and 4 bases at J, with 5 bases between. Germline-derived CDR1 and CDR2 are KGHDR and SFDVKD. The CDR3 DNA reads as TGTGCCACCAGTGAGGCTGCAGATACGCAGTATTTT. Amino acids: CATSEAADTQYF.

The V call is TRBV20-1, the J call TRBJ2-3; the D is unclear. This CDR3 region has 14 residues. V lost 4 bases, J lost 0 bases, and 11 bases lay in between. In germline, CDR1 is DFQATT, CDR2 SNEGSKA (reference sequence). CDR3 amino acids: CSAIPGQSTDTQYF. CDR3 in DNA: TGCAGTGCTATTCCGGGCCAGAGCACAGATACGCAGTATTTT.

This clonotype was observed a few times. The rearrangement links TRBV7-8 to TRBJ2-1, with 8 bases fitting TRBD2. Germline V gene sequence: CDR1 SGHVS, CDR2 FQNEAQ. The CDR3 loop spans 16 amino acids. Trimming cost V 1 base and J 9 bases; bases outside gene matches: 11. CDR3 loop: CASSLVTGTRTGEQFF. Written as DNA, the CDR3 is TGTGCCAGCAGCTTAGTGACCGGGACTAGGACCGGTGAGCAGTTCTTC.

This clonotype was counted a few times. The chain couples TRBV7-9 to TRBJ1-2, with D unresolved. V gave up 5 bases and J gave up 6 bases, with 10 bases separating them. The CDR3 sequence is 12 residues long. Looked up from germline, CDR1 is SEHNR and CDR2 is FQNEAQ (reference sequence). DNA of the CDR3: TGTGCCAGCAGCCGGACCGAAGATGGCTACACCTTC. Translation gives CASSRTEDGYTF.

This sequence joins TRBV14 and TRBJ1-5; D is unclear. The germline gives CDR1 SGHDN, CDR2 FVKESK. The CDR3 consists of 14 residues. V shed 6 bases and J shed 5 bases, with 14 bases lying between them. The CDR3 region is CASSRSGMYQPQHF. CDR3 coding DNA: TGTGCCAGCAGTCGATCGGGAATGTATCAGCCCCAGCATTTT.

In nucleotides, the CDR3 is TGTGCCACCAGTGATCCGGGACAGGTGTCCGATACGCAGTATTTT. Translating it yields CATSDPGQVSDTQYF. The gene calls are TRBV24-1 and TRBJ2-3, with TRBD1 matching over 8 bases. V shed 3 bases and J 6 bases; nucleotides not matched to a gene: 7. Germline V gene sequence: CDR1 KGHDR, CDR2 SFDVKD. The CDR3 spans 15 residues.

This clonotype appeared a single time. CDR3 region: CSARGTGLDTGELFF. CDR3 nucleotides: TGCAGTGCTAGAGGGACAGGGCTAGACACCGGGGAGCTGTTTTTT. This rearrangement joins TRBV20-1 to TRBJ2-2; 8 bases fit TRBD1. This CDR3 contains 15 residues. Per germline, CDR1 DFQATT and CDR2 SNEGSKA (reference sequence). Trimming at V came to 1 base and at J to 3 bases, leaving 4 bases not matched to a gene.

Note on this clonotype: Because the CDR3's place on the DNA is in doubt, the DNA is left out and the CDR3 is given as listed by TCRdb. The chain employs TRBV4-3 and TRBJ1-5. The CDR3 is made up of 22 amino acids, end residues included. Germline CDR1 reads LGHNA; CDR2 reads YSLEER. CDR3 protein: CASTNQTSMYLCASGVGQPQHF.